This T cell receptor (beta chain) was sequenced in a study of T cells in Graves' hyperthyroidism and ophthalmopathy. Germline CDR1 SNHLY, CDR2 FYNNEI. The CDR3 is 12 residues long. V dropped 2 bases and J dropped 7 bases, with 6 bases sitting between them. Researchers amplified the TCR beta CDR3 regions from RNA transcripts. The study used the HTBI primer set for a first-round RT-PCR of the TCR CDR3. TCRdb used MiXCR to reprocess the multiplex PCR reads, holding one entry per CDR3 protein. The table records 600,000 or so distinct CDR3 sequences, roughly 17% of them present only once. The study, taken as a whole, reports: Most thyroid clonotypes that were expanded above 0.001 also turned up in blood. A model of 13 V-J pairs discriminated ophthalmopathy from stable hyperthyroidism.

At least ten counts were recorded for this clonotype. Its matching antigen is unknown. Patients between 18 and 65 years old had hyperthyroidism, newly diagnosed and lasting under 2 months. Not enrolled were patients with uncontrolled infection, other autoimmune disease, pregnancy or lactation. The sequence was collected from a woman aged 30 to 39 with Graves' hyperthyroidism. The source material was blood. The chain uses TRBV2 and TRBJ2-1; no reliable D call. The DNA of the CDR3 is TGTGCCAGCAGTGAATACCGGAATGAGCAGTTCTTC. Amino acid sequence: CASSEYRNEQFF.